A single sample is the source of the 26 T cell receptor beta chains below, sequenced in a study of cytomegalovirus exposure and HLA in healthy donors. In the PCR, 60 Vbeta and 13 Jbeta primers were used. Only in-frame clones appear in the TCRdb table, and some are missing; sequencing was by immunoSEQ multiplex PCR. The table lists 65,000 to 100,000 clones, over 75% of them singletons, with 5.5% to 7.5% in the top ten. Specimen: PBMCs. These receptors were collected from a female donor in good health and CMV-seronegative.

The chain carries TRBV7-2 and TRBJ2-3; TRBD2 matches 13 bases. CDR3 length: 18 residues. Per germline, CDR1 SGHTA and CDR2 FQGNSA. V lost 4 bases to trimming and J lost 2 bases; unmatched junction nucleotides: 9. The CDR3 bases are TGTGCCAGCAGCTCCCTCGGACTAGCGGGGGTGGTCACAGATACGCAGTATTTT. This sequence encodes CASSSLGLAGVVTDTQYF.

The chain recombines TRBV23-1 with TRBJ1-3; 8 bases line up with TRBD1. TRBV23-1 is marked as an open reading frame, function uncertain. J lost 0 bases, V lost 8 bases, and 15 bases had no gene match. This CDR3 spans 18 amino acids. CDR3 coding DNA: TGCGCCAGCGGGGCGATAAAGGACAGGGCGAGCTCTGGAAACACCATATATTTT. Amino acid sequence: CASGAIKDRASSGNTIYF.

This rearrangement joins TRBV6-5 to TRBJ2-1; 9 nucleotides agree with TRBD2. The CDR3 contains 16 residues. In germline, CDR1 is MNHEY, CDR2 SVGAGI. The V segment lost 0 bases and the J segment 5 bases; nucleotides outside the gene matches: 5. This CDR3 is CASSYSGGRGNNEQFF. In DNA, the CDR3 is TGTGCCAGCAGTTACTCGGGCGGGAGGGGAAACAATGAGCAGTTCTTC.

V usage is TRBV5-6 and J usage is TRBJ2-7, with 8 bases identical to TRBD2. Germline values: CDR1 SGHDT, CDR2 YYEEEE. CDR3 size: 16 residues. J gave up 2 bases and V 4 bases, and 11 bases lay outside the gene matches. The CDR3 DNA sequence: TGTGCCAGCAGCCCCCTGGGTAGCGGGGTAACCTACGAGCAGTACTTC. Its translation: CASSPLGSGVTYEQYF.

A remark on this clone: An end of the junction differs from the germline gene, which may be a read error. CDR3 protein: CASSESLGTGNYF. DNA of the CDR3: TGCGCCAGCAGTGAGTCCTTAGGGACAGGGAACTATTTC. The V call is TRBV10-2, the J call TRBJ2-7; 9 bases agree with TRBD1. Germline V gene sequence: CDR1 WSHSY, CDR2 SAAADI. The CDR3 is made up of 13 amino acids.

The chain recombines TRBV19 with TRBJ1-1; 12 bases fit TRBD1. V was pared by 3 bases and J by 1 base, with 6 bases of the junction left unmatched. CDR1 and CDR2 from the germline V gene are LNHDA and SQIVND (reference sequence). CDR3 length: 17 residues. The CDR3 loop is CASSIRGTGGKNTEAFF. The CDR3 DNA reads as TGTGCCAGTAGTATCCGAGGGACAGGGGGCAAGAACACTGAAGCTTTCTTT.

The CDR3 here is CASSQDRGNYGYTF. The CDR3 nucleotides are TGCGCCAGCAGCCAGGACAGGGGTAACTATGGCTACACCTTC. V usage is TRBV4-3 and J usage is TRBJ1-2, with TRBD1 identical over 9 bases. J was trimmed by 1 base and V by 3 bases; bases with no gene match: 0. This CDR3 has 14 amino acids. The germline CDR1 and CDR2 sequences are LGHNA and YSLEER.

The chain has TRBV4-1 and TRBJ2-1; 8 nucleotides match TRBD1. The CDR3 is 17 residues long. The ends lost 0 bases at V and 7 bases at J; junction bases unmatched: 11. Germline values: CDR1 MGHRA, CDR2 YSYEKL. The CDR3 DNA is TGCGCCAGCAGCCAAGATACAGGGGGAAGGATAGGAAATGAGCAGTTCTTC. Residues: CASSQDTGGRIGNEQFF.

This clone was seen more than once but under ten times. This rearrangement joins TRBV2 to TRBJ1-5; 9 bases match TRBD1. The CDR3 is 15 residues long. V was pared by 4 bases and J by 4 bases, with 5 bases of the junction left unmatched. CDR1 and CDR2 from the germline V gene are SNHLY and FYNNEI. The CDR3 DNA sequence: TGTGCCAGCAGTGGGCCCGGGACAGGGAATCAGCCCCAGCATTTT. This sequence encodes CASSGPGTGNQPQHF.

The V gene is TRBV6-6, the J gene TRBJ1-1; D is unclear. From germline, CDR1 is MNHNY and CDR2 SVGAGI (reference sequence). Trimming cost V 6 bases and J 1 base, with 9 bases left between them. This CDR3 region has 13 residues. This CDR3 is CASSNPGNTEAFF. The CDR3 DNA reads as TGTGCCAGCAGCAACCCAGGGAACACTGAAGCTTTCTTT.

This clone was recorded once. This chain uses TRBV6-1 with TRBJ2-7, with D perhaps TRBD1 (6 bases). The CDR3 runs 15 residues. Trimming shortened V by 3 bases and J by 0 bases, and 12 bases separated the two germline ends. CDR1 and CDR2 from the germline V gene are MNHNS and SASEGT. CDR3 sequence reads: CASSEGAGPSYEQYF. The CDR3 DNA reads TGTGCCAGCAGTGAGGGGGCGGGCCCCTCCTACGAGCAGTACTTC.

CDR3 DNA: TGTGCCAGCAGCTTACTAGCGGGGGGGGGCACAGATACGCAGTATTTT. The encoded protein is CASSLLAGGGTDTQYF. The chain joins TRBV7-2 to TRBJ2-3, with TRBD2 matching over 12 bases. Germline V gives CDR1 SGHTA, CDR2 FQGNSA. With 2 bases clipped from V and 1 base from J, the junction kept 1 base outside the gene matches. This CDR3 is 16 amino acids long.

The J gene is TRBJ1-1, the V gene TRBV2, with D unclear. V lost 6 bases and J lost 2, with 7 bases in between. From germline, CDR1 is SNHLY and CDR2 FYNNEI. The CDR3 runs to 12 residues. DNA for the CDR3: TGTGCCAGCAGCCCCCTAAACACTGAAGCTTTCTTT. Translating gives CASSPLNTEAFF.

V is TRBV2 and J is TRBJ1-1, with TRBD1 as a possible D gene (5 bases). CDR3 length: 13 residues. Germline values: CDR1 SNHLY, CDR2 FYNNEI. The V gene lost 7 bases and the J gene lost 1 base, with 10 bases spanning the gap. CDR3 DNA sequence: TGTGCCAGCACCAATACAGGGAACACTGAAGCTTTCTTT. Amino acids: CASTNTGNTEAFF.

The V call is TRBV27, the J call TRBJ1-1; possible D gene TRBD1, 5 bases. V dropped 6 bases and J dropped 2 bases, with 16 bases sitting between them. The CDR3 loop spans 15 amino acids. In germline, CDR1 is MNHEY, CDR2 SMNVEV (reference sequence). This chain's CDR3 is CASSSDLRVNTEAFF. CDR3 DNA: TGTGCCAGCAGCTCTGACCTCAGGGTCAACACTGAAGCTTTCTTT.

This chain links TRBV7-9 with TRBJ1-3, with 11 bases fitting TRBD1. V dropped 7 bases and J dropped 2; count of bases not matched to a gene: 16. The CDR3 has 19 amino acids. Germline values: CDR1 SEHNR, CDR2 FQNEAQ (reference sequence). This CDR3 reads CASTFHGQGAGPPGNTIYF. CDR3 nucleotides: TGTGCCAGCACCTTCCACGGACAGGGGGCTGGCCCTCCTGGAAACACCATATATTTT.

The chain joins TRBV7-2 to TRBJ1-2; 9 bases fit TRBD1. V was pared by 3 bases and J by 4 bases, with 3 bases of the junction left unmatched. The CDR3 has 14 residues. Germline V gives CDR1 SGHTA, CDR2 FQGNSA. The CDR3 reads CASSFTGQGYGYTF. CDR3 nucleotide sequence: TGTGCCAGCAGCTTTACGGGACAGGGCTATGGCTACACCTTC.

This clone has a handful of counts. This chain joins TRBV19 and TRBJ2-1, with D maybe TRBD1 (7 bases). With 0 bases removed from V and 9 bases from J, the gap between germline ends came to 18 bases. Germline loops: CDR1 LNHDA, CDR2 SQIVND (reference sequence). CDR3 length: 16 residues. The CDR3 spells CASSIDQGGIMGEQFF. The CDR3 coding sequence is TGTGCCAGTAGTATAGATCAGGGGGGCATCATGGGTGAGCAGTTCTTC.

The chain joins TRBV11-2 to TRBJ2-7, with 8 bases fitting TRBD1. Germline values: CDR1 SGHAT, CDR2 FQNNGV. V gave up 6 bases and J gave up 4 bases; unmatched junction bases: 2. This CDR3 has 12 residues. CDR3 DNA: TGTGCCAGCAGTCGACAGGGGTACGAGCAGTACTTC. Translated: CASSRQGYEQYF.

The chain joins TRBV19 to TRBJ2-5, with D uncertain. The V gene lost 3 bases and the J gene lost 4 bases, with 12 bases spanning the gap. The CDR3 totals 14 residues. Germline lookup yields CDR1 LNHDA and CDR2 SQIVND (reference sequence). The DNA of the CDR3 is TGTGCCAGTAGTATTGGTGGGCCCAGAGAGACCCAGTACTTC. Its protein product is CASSIGGPRETQYF. Full variable domain (outside the CDR3, taken from reference TRBV19 and TRBJ2-5): DGGITQSPKYLFRKEGQNVTLSCEQNLNHDAMYWYRQDPGQGLRLIYYSQIVNDFQKGDIAEGYSVSREKKESFPLTVTSAQKNPTAFYLCASSIGGPRETQYFGPGTRLLVL.

The chain is built from TRBV19 and TRBJ2-3; no clear D. Germline-derived CDR1 and CDR2 are LNHDA and SQIVND (reference sequence). V lost 1 base, J lost 6 bases, and 11 bases lay in between. The CDR3 length is 14 residues. The CDR3 DNA reads as TGTGCCAGTAGTATAGGTTTGAGCGCGGATACGCAGTATTTT. Protein sequence: CASSIGLSADTQYF.

J is TRBJ2-7 and V is TRBV5-1; 11 bases line up with TRBD2. Trimming cost V 0 bases and J 7 bases; bases outside gene matches: 15. CDR1 SGHRS and CDR2 YFSETQ come from the germline V gene. This CDR3 region has 18 residues. As DNA, the CDR3 is TGCGCCAGCAGCTTGGCCGGGCGTGGGCGGCTAGCGGGAGGAGAGCAGTACTTC. Its translation: CASSLAGRGRLAGGEQYF.

The chain carries TRBV2 and TRBJ2-7; 10 bases line up with TRBD2. V was pared by 6 bases and J by 2 bases, with 4 bases of the junction left unmatched. CDR1 and CDR2 from the germline V gene are SNHLY and FYNNEI. This CDR3 has 14 residues. As DNA, the CDR3 is TGTGCCAGCAGGAGGACTAGCGGCGCCTACGAGCAGTACTTC. This codes for CASRRTSGAYEQYF.

This clone was detected once. V gene TRBV7-2 combines with J gene TRBJ1-5; 7 nucleotides match TRBD1. Germline V gene sequence: CDR1 SGHTA, CDR2 FQGNSA. The CDR3 contains 14 residues. J lost 2 bases, V lost 6 bases, and 4 bases had no gene match. The CDR3 nucleotides are TGTGCCAGCAGATCCGGGACAGGCAATCAGCCCCAGCATTTT. Its translation is CASRSGTGNQPQHF. The full variable domain, in which reference TRBV7-2 and TRBJ1-5 provide the parts outside the CDR3, is GAGVSQSPSNKVTEKGKDVELRCDPISGHTALYWYRQSLGQGLEFLIYFQGNSAPDKSGLPSDRFSAERTGGSVSTLTIQRTQQEDSAVYLCASRSGTGNQPQHFGDGTRLSIL.

A note on this clone: Germline is not matched at one junction end, which may reflect a read error. In the same sample, other DNA sequences code for this CDR3. J is TRBJ1-2 and V is TRBV28, with D tentatively TRBD1 (6 bases). Germline CDR1 and CDR2: MDHEN and SYDVKM. The CDR3 totals 14 residues. CDR3 amino acids: CASSPGGGDYGYTF. The CDR3 coding sequence is TGTGCCAGCAGCCCCGGGGGGGGCGACTACGGCTACACCTTC.

On this clone itself: At one end the junction does not follow the germline gene, possibly because of a read error. The J gene is TRBJ1-2, the V gene TRBV29-1; 8 nucleotides match TRBD1. The CDR3 is 14 amino acids. The germline V gene has CDR1 SQVTM and CDR2 ANQGSEA. CDR3 in DNA: TGCAGCGTTCTACCCGCGATGAGATGGCAGGGGGCGGTCTTC. Its translation is CSVLPAMRWQGAVF. Full variable domain (remainder filled in from reference TRBV29-1 and TRBJ1-2): SAVISQKPSRDICQRGTSLTIQCQVDSQVTMMFWYRQQPGQSLTLIATANQGSEATYESGFVIDKFPISRPNLTFSTLTVSNMSPEDSSIYLCSVLPAMRWQGAVFGSGTRLTVV.